Listed below are T cell receptor beta chains from one sample, sequenced in a study of cytomegalovirus exposure and HLA in healthy donors. Sequencing was performed with immunoSEQ multiplex PCR; in TCRdb, only in-frame clones are kept and a portion is missing. This sample's table has roughly 77,000 clones. Sequencing was performed on PBMCs. Receptors were obtained from a female donor in good health and CMV-seropositive. Each CDR3 is given with its conserved first and last residue. A D gene is named only where the DNA matches it firmly.

CDR3 protein: CASSFRQATNEKLFF; CDR3 DNA: TGCGCCAGCAGCTTTCGACAGGCAACTAATGAAAAACTGTTTTTT; D gene: .; J gene: TRBJ1-4; CDR3 length: 15; V gene: TRBV5-1
CDR3 protein: CASSERAGGLNEQYF; CDR3 DNA: TGTGCCAGCAGTGAAAGGGCGGGAGGGCTTAACGAGCAGTACTTC; D gene: TRBD2; J gene: TRBJ2-7; CDR3 length: 15; V gene: TRBV2
CDR3 protein: CASSLVLAGVDNEQFF; CDR3 DNA: TGTGCCAGCAGCTTAGTCCTAGCGGGGGTCGACAATGAGCAGTTCTTC; D gene: TRBD2; J gene: TRBJ2-1; CDR3 length: 16; V gene: TRBV7-6
CDR3 protein: CASSRQVGGIGTGELFF; CDR3 DNA: TGTGCCAGCTCACGACAGGTAGGAGGCATCGGTACCGGGGAGCTGTTTTTT; D gene: .; J gene: TRBJ2-2; CDR3 length: 17; V gene: TRBV18
CDR3 protein: CASSPRGGQSSYEQYF; CDR3 DNA: TGTGCCAGCAGTCCCCGGGGGGGACAGAGTTCCTACGAGCAGTACTTC; D gene: .; J gene: TRBJ2-7; CDR3 length: 16; V gene: TRBV28
CDR3 protein: CASSRPTGASYEQYF; CDR3 DNA: TGTGCCAGCAGCAGACCAACAGGGGCCTCCTACGAGCAGTACTTC; D gene: TRBD1; J gene: TRBJ2-7; CDR3 length: 15; V gene: TRBV7-9
CDR3 protein: CASSSTGGAGKTEAFF; CDR3 DNA: TGCGCCAGCAGCTCAACAGGGGGCGCAGGAAAAACTGAAGCTTTCTTT; D gene: TRBD1; J gene: TRBJ1-1; CDR3 length: 16; V gene: TRBV5-1
CDR3 protein: CASSISVYSGNTIYF; CDR3 DNA: TGTGCCAGTAGTATAAGCGTTTACTCTGGAAACACCATATATTTT; D gene: .; J gene: TRBJ1-3; CDR3 length: 15; V gene: TRBV19
CDR3 protein: CASSLRLPRADTQYF; CDR3 DNA: TGTGCCAGCAGCTTGAGACTCCCACGGGCAGATACGCAGTATTTT; D gene: .; J gene: TRBJ2-3; CDR3 length: 15; V gene: TRBV5-4
CDR3 protein: CASSSSGTALNAYTF; CDR3 DNA: TGTGCCAGCAGTTCCTCCGGGACAGCGTTAAATGCCTACACCTTC; D gene: TRBD1; J gene: TRBJ1-2; CDR3 length: 15; V gene: TRBV28
CDR3 protein: CASSQGSSGGGGQFF; CDR3 DNA: TGCGCCAGCAGCCAAGGGTCTAGCGGGGGGGGCGGGCAGTTCTTC; D gene: TRBD2; J gene: TRBJ2-1; CDR3 length: 15; V gene: TRBV4-1
CDR3 protein: CASSPPGSYEQYF; CDR3 DNA: TGTGCCAGCTCACCACCTGGTAGCTACGAGCAGTACTTC; D gene: .; J gene: TRBJ2-7; CDR3 length: 13; V gene: TRBV18
CDR3 protein: CASSPRAGANTEAFF; CDR3 DNA: TGTGCCAGCTCACCACGCGCAGGTGCGAACACTGAAGCTTTCTTT; D gene: .; J gene: TRBJ1-1; CDR3 length: 15; V gene: TRBV18
CDR3 protein: CSAGTGHQPQHF; CDR3 DNA: TGCAGCGCTGGGACAGGGCATCAGCCCCAGCATTTT; D gene: TRBD1; J gene: TRBJ1-5; CDR3 length: 12; V gene: TRBV29-1
CDR3 protein: CASSSGLAGGYTDTQYF; CDR3 DNA: TGTGCCAGCAGCTCGGGACTAGCGGGAGGGTACACAGATACGCAGTATTTT; D gene: TRBD2; J gene: TRBJ2-3; CDR3 length: 17; V gene: TRBV7-9
CDR3 protein: CASSEGLAGSAKNIQYF; CDR3 DNA: TGTGCCAGCAGTGAGGGACTAGCGGGGTCAGCCAAAAACATTCAGTACTTC; D gene: TRBD2; J gene: TRBJ2-4; CDR3 length: 17; V gene: TRBV6-1
CDR3 protein: CASSQDTTGYSGNTIYF; CDR3 DNA: TGTGCCAGCAGCCAGGACACTACAGGGTACTCTGGAAACACCATATATTTT; D gene: .; J gene: TRBJ1-3; CDR3 length: 17; V gene: TRBV4-2
CDR3 protein: CASSFHGKDTQYF; CDR3 DNA: TGTGCCAGCAGCTTCCACGGGAAGGATACGCAGTATTTT; D gene: .; J gene: TRBJ2-3; CDR3 length: 13; V gene: TRBV5-5
CDR3 protein: CASHRLAASTDTQYF; CDR3 DNA: TGTGCCAGCCACCGACTAGCGGCAAGCACAGATACGCAGTATTTT; D gene: TRBD2; J gene: TRBJ2-3; CDR3 length: 15; V gene: TRBV6-1
CDR3 protein: CASSFRQNSNQPQHF; CDR3 DNA: TGTGCCAGCTCATTTAGACAGAATAGCAATCAGCCCCAGCATTTT; D gene: .; J gene: TRBJ1-5; CDR3 length: 15; V gene: TRBV18
CDR3 protein: CASSLEGAYEQYF; CDR3 DNA: TGTGCTAGCAGCTTAGAGGGGGCCTACGAGCAGTACTTC; D gene: .; J gene: TRBJ2-7; CDR3 length: 13; V gene: TRBV7-7
CDR3 protein: CASSGGQAGLEYEQYF; CDR3 DNA: TGCGCCAGCAGTGGGGGCCAAGCGGGACTGGAATACGAGCAGTACTTC; D gene: TRBD2; J gene: TRBJ2-7; CDR3 length: 16; V gene: TRBV10-1
CDR3 protein: CSVKTGGGETQYF; CDR3 DNA: TGCAGCGTTAAGACAGGGGGCGGGGAGACCCAGTACTTC; D gene: TRBD1; J gene: TRBJ2-5; CDR3 length: 13; V gene: TRBV29-1
CDR3 protein: CASCGQGWAEAFF; CDR3 DNA: TGTGCCAGTTGCGGACAGGGTTGGGCTGAAGCTTTCTTT; D gene: TRBD1; J gene: TRBJ1-1; CDR3 length: 13; V gene: TRBV19
CDR3 protein: CASLHQGRANYGYTF; CDR3 DNA: TGTGCCAGCCTCCACCAGGGTAGAGCTAACTATGGCTACACCTTC; D gene: .; J gene: TRBJ1-2; CDR3 length: 15; V gene: TRBV6-7
CDR3 protein: CASSPGQIDSYGYTF; CDR3 DNA: TGTGCCAGCTCACCAGGGCAGATCGATTCCTATGGCTACACCTTC; D gene: .; J gene: TRBJ1-2; CDR3 length: 15; V gene: TRBV18
CDR3 protein: CASKLDSRGTEAFF; CDR3 DNA: TGTGCCAGCAAATTAGACAGTCGCGGCACTGAAGCTTTCTTT; D gene: .; J gene: TRBJ1-1; CDR3 length: 14; V gene: TRBV14
CDR3 protein: CASLRLAGITGELFF; CDR3 DNA: TGTGCCAGTCTCAGACTAGCGGGGATCACCGGGGAGCTGTTTTTT; D gene: TRBD2; J gene: TRBJ2-2; CDR3 length: 15; V gene: TRBV19
CDR3 protein: CASSPFQRENEQYF; CDR3 DNA: TGTGCCAGCTCACCATTCCAGCGGGAGAACGAGCAGTACTTC; D gene: TRBD2; J gene: TRBJ2-7; CDR3 length: 14; V gene: TRBV18
CDR3 protein: CASSFRTAQHF; CDR3 DNA: TGTGCCAGCAGTTTTCGGACAGCCCAGCATTTT; D gene: .; J gene: TRBJ1-5; CDR3 length: 11; V gene: TRBV28
CDR3 protein: CASSHSRETQYF; CDR3 DNA: TGTGCCAGCAGTCACTCCCGTGAGACCCAGTACTTC; D gene: .; J gene: TRBJ2-5; CDR3 length: 12; V gene: TRBV6-5
CDR3 protein: CASSLRSAGGEQYF; CDR3 DNA: TGTGCCAGCAGTTTACGATCAGCGGGGGGCGAGCAGTACTTC; D gene: TRBD2; J gene: TRBJ2-7; CDR3 length: 14; V gene: TRBV28
CDR3 protein: CASSPPGGADTQYF; CDR3 DNA: TGTGCCAGCAGCCCCCCGGGGGGGGCGGATACGCAGTATTTT; D gene: TRBD2; J gene: TRBJ2-3; CDR3 length: 14; V gene: TRBV7-2
CDR3 protein: CASSLPLGQPFGNEQFF; CDR3 DNA: TGTGCCAGCAGTTTACCCTTAGGACAGCCCTTTGGCAATGAGCAGTTCTTC; D gene: .; J gene: TRBJ2-1; CDR3 length: 17; V gene: TRBV27
CDR3 protein: CASSDPTSGENIQYF; CDR3 DNA: TGTGCCAGCAGCGACCCGACTAGCGGGGAAAACATTCAGTACTTC; D gene: TRBD2; J gene: TRBJ2-4; CDR3 length: 15; V gene: TRBV5-6
CDR3 protein: CASSQGVAGVGDTQYF; CDR3 DNA: TGCGCCAGCAGCCAAGGGGTAGCGGGAGTAGGAGATACGCAGTATTTT; D gene: TRBD2; J gene: TRBJ2-3; CDR3 length: 16; V gene: TRBV4-1
CDR3 protein: CASSLNRESGYTF; CDR3 DNA: TGTGCCAGCAGTTTGAACAGGGAATCCGGCTACACCTTC; D gene: .; J gene: TRBJ1-2; CDR3 length: 13; V gene: TRBV28
CDR3 protein: CASSIVLLREGFNSPLHF; CDR3 DNA: TGTGCCAGTAGTATAGTTCTTTTGAGGGAGGGATTCAATTCACCCCTCCACTTT; D gene: .; J gene: TRBJ1-6; CDR3 length: 18; V gene: TRBV19
CDR3 protein: CASSSGGGMVYGYTF; CDR3 DNA: TGTGCCAGCAGCTCCGGTGGGGGGATGGTATATGGCTACACCTTC; D gene: .; J gene: TRBJ1-2; CDR3 length: 15; V gene: TRBV5-5
CDR3 protein: CASAAPGLAKNEQFF; CDR3 DNA: TGTGCCAGCGCCGCGCCGGGACTAGCGAAGAATGAGCAGTTCTTC; D gene: TRBD2; J gene: TRBJ2-1; CDR3 length: 15; V gene: TRBV6-5
CDR3 protein: CASSLRVPGNTEAFF; CDR3 DNA: TGTGCCAGCAGTTTACGGGTCCCTGGGAACACTGAAGCTTTCTTT; D gene: .; J gene: TRBJ1-1; CDR3 length: 15; V gene: TRBV27
CDR3 protein: CASSEQGLDNEKLFF; CDR3 DNA: TGTGCCAGCAGCGAACAGGGACTGGATAATGAAAAACTGTTTTTT; D gene: .; J gene: TRBJ1-4; CDR3 length: 15; V gene: TRBV2
CDR3 protein: CASSVEAGGRPGANVLTF; CDR3 DNA: TGTGCCAGCAGTGTAGAAGCGGGGGGCCGACCTGGGGCCAACGTCCTGACTTTC; D gene: TRBD2; J gene: TRBJ2-6; CDR3 length: 18; V gene: TRBV2